This passage covers 30 T cell receptor beta chains from one sample sequenced in a study of blood T cell repertoires in COVID-19. The method was immunoSEQ multiplex PCR; TCRdb's version includes in-frame clones alone and lacks a portion of them. The table shows under 300,000 clones, with about nine tenths occurring only once. Sequencing was performed on peripheral blood. Receptors were obtained from a man between 25 and 39 years old who had recovered from COVID-19.

This clone was counted a single time. The chain combines TRBV3-1 (or the pseudogene TRBV3-2) with TRBJ2-5; TRBD1 aligns across 8 bases. Losses at the gene ends were 1 base for V and 5 bases for J; bases not matched to a gene: 9. Germline CDR1 and CDR2: LGHDT and YNNKEL (reference sequence). The CDR3 length is 16 residues. CDR3 loop: CASSQATGTGEETQYF. CDR3 coding DNA: TGTGCCAGCAGCCAAGCAACCGGGACAGGCGAGGAGACCCAGTACTTC.

The CDR3 nucleotides read TGTGCCAGCAGTAGACTAGCGGGAGCCTACGAGCAGTACTTC. Protein: CASSRLAGAYEQYF. The gene calls are TRBV27 and TRBJ2-7; 12 bases line up with TRBD2. Trimming at V came to 5 bases and at J to 2 bases, leaving 1 base not matched to a gene. The CDR3 runs 14 residues. Germline V CDR1 and CDR2: MNHEY, SMNVEV (reference sequence).

The chain has TRBV30 and TRBJ1-4; D ambiguous. CDR1 is GTSNPN, CDR2 SVGIG, per germline (reference sequence). V was shortened by 4 bases and J by 8 bases, with 14 bases between the two germline ends. The CDR3 totals 13 residues. CDR3 DNA: TGTGCCTGGACTAGAGGTTCCAACGAAAAACTGTTTTTT. Translated: CAWTRGSNEKLFF.

This clone was counted between two and nine times. The chain uses TRBV6-6 and TRBJ2-7; D is unresolved. The V end lost 7 bases, the J end lost 0 bases, and 10 bases lay between the germline ends. The CDR3 spans 13 residues. Germline V CDR1 and CDR2: MNHNY, SVGAGI (reference sequence). CDR3 DNA sequence: TGTGCCAGCACCCCTCGTAGCTCCTACGAGCAGTACTTC. Translated: CASTPRSSYEQYF.

This sequence joins TRBV6-2 or TRBV6-3 and TRBJ2-5, with TRBD2 matching 7 bases. The ends lost 6 bases at V and 1 base at J; junction bases unmatched: 8. The V gene's germline CDR1 is MNHEY and CDR2 SVGEGT. CDR3 length equals 15 residues. The CDR3 reads CASRPGGVVQETQYF. CDR3 coding DNA: TGTGCCAGCAGACCTGGGGGGGTGGTCCAAGAGACCCAGTACTTC.

V is TRBV5-1 and J is TRBJ1-3; unclear D gene. CDR3 length equals 14 residues. The V end lost 2 bases, the J end lost 1 base, and 7 bases lay between the germline ends. The V gene's germline CDR1 is SGHRS and CDR2 YFSETQ. This CDR3 is CASSLIESGNTIYF. As DNA, the CDR3 is TGCGCCAGCAGCTTAATTGAGTCTGGAAACACCATATATTTT.

This chain connects TRBV12-3 or TRBV12-4 to TRBJ1-1, with TRBD1 matching 8 bases. After removal of 3 bases from V and 6 bases from J, the junction contained 3 bases not matched to a gene. CDR3 length: 13 amino acids. CDR3 loop: CASSLPRGPEAFF. The DNA of the CDR3 is TGTGCCAGCAGTTTGCCCAGGGGGCCTGAAGCTTTCTTT.

The rearrangement links TRBV7-7 to TRBJ2-3, with D tentatively TRBD2 (6 bases). The CDR3 loop spans 15 amino acids. Looked up from germline, CDR1 is SSHAT and CDR2 is FNYEAQ (reference sequence). V lost 4 bases to trimming and J lost 2 bases, with 13 bases between them. The chain's CDR3 is CASSSGPSVTDTQYF. Here the CDR3 DNA reads TGTGCCAGCAGCTCGGGTCCTAGCGTCACAGATACGCAGTATTTT.

V gene TRBV4-2 combines with J gene TRBJ2-1; 12 nucleotides line up with TRBD2. The germline V gene encodes CDR1 LGHNA and CDR2 YNFKEQ. The junction had 5 bases not matched to a gene; V was cut back by 4 bases and J by 4 bases. The CDR3 has 16 amino acids. CDR3 protein: CASSPGTSGYYNEQFF. In DNA form, the CDR3 reads TGTGCCAGCAGCCCCGGGACTAGCGGGTATTACAATGAGCAGTTCTTC.

The V call is TRBV18, the J call TRBJ2-7; TRBD2 is a possible D gene (6 bases). Trimming took 0 bases from V and 5 from J, leaving 11 bases between them. This CDR3 has 14 amino acids. The germline V gene encodes CDR1 KGHSH and CDR2 LQKENI. The CDR3 nucleotides read TGTGCCAGCTCACCACCGGAGGGTCGGAACGAGCAGTACTTC. Translated, it gives CASSPPEGRNEQYF.

The chain carries TRBV27 and TRBJ2-1, with D perhaps matching TRBD2 (6 bases). This CDR3 spans 13 amino acids. V lost 4 bases and J 7 bases, leaving 11 bases between the germline ends. Per germline, CDR1 MNHEY and CDR2 SMNVEV (reference sequence). The CDR3 here is CASSSGLLNEQFF. The CDR3 DNA follows: TGTGCCAGCAGTTCGGGACTCCTGAATGAGCAGTTCTTC.

V gene TRBV7-2 combines with J gene TRBJ2-3, with D perhaps matching TRBD1 (5 bases). This CDR3 has 14 residues. Trimming removed 5 bases from V and 0 bases from J, with 9 bases in between. The germline V gene has CDR1 SGHTA and CDR2 FQGNSA. CDR3 DNA sequence: TGTGCCAGCAGCAGAGGACATAGCACAGATACGCAGTATTTT. It codes for CASSRGHSTDTQYF.

J is TRBJ2-7 and V is TRBV6-2 or TRBV6-3; D ambiguous. Trimming shortened V by 4 bases and J by 3 bases, and 13 bases separated the two germline ends. This CDR3 spans 14 amino acids. CDR1 and CDR2 from the germline V gene are MNHEY and SVGEGT. This CDR3 is CASSSYISGYEQYF. The DNA of the CDR3 is TGTGCCAGCAGTTCCTACATTTCAGGCTACGAGCAGTACTTC.

This clone is a singleton in its sample. The chain employs TRBV7-9 and TRBJ1-6; D is perhaps TRBD1 (6 bases). The CDR3 has 15 residues. Germline V CDR1 and CDR2: SEHNR, FQNEAQ (reference sequence). The V end was cut by 5 bases, the J end by 4 bases, with 12 bases between. This CDR3 is CASSLRTEYNSPLHF. In DNA, the CDR3 is TGTGCCAGCAGCCTCAGGACAGAGTATAATTCACCCCTCCACTTT.

The V and J genes are TRBV12-5 and TRBJ1-3; 8 bases map to TRBD1. With 0 bases clipped from V and 2 bases from J, the junction kept 6 bases outside the gene matches. Germline V gene sequence: CDR1 LGHNT, CDR2 FRNRAP. This CDR3 is built from 17 residues. CDR3 sequence (DNA): TGTGCTAGTGGTTTGGTACAGGGGGGTGGGCCTGGAAACACCATATATTTT. Translating it yields CASGLVQGGGPGNTIYF.

This chain links TRBV19 with TRBJ1-3, with a tentative D call TRBD1 (5 bases). CDR1 LNHDA and CDR2 SQIVND come from the germline V gene (reference sequence). Trimming cost V 4 bases and J 0 bases, with 13 bases left between them. The CDR3 has 16 amino acids. CDR3 DNA sequence: TGTGCCAGTAGTAACCGGGGGAAAAACTCTGGAAACACCATATATTTT. This translates into CASSNRGKNSGNTIYF.

The genes are TRBV27 and TRBJ2-2; 9 nucleotides agree with TRBD2. Looked up from germline, CDR1 is MNHEY and CDR2 is SMNVEV (reference sequence). The CDR3 is made up of 16 amino acids. The DNA for the CDR3 is TGTGCTTCCAGGGGAGGCTTAGCGGGGGCCTGGGGGGAGCTGTTTTTT. Protein sequence: CASRGGLAGAWGELFF.

The chain is built from TRBV11-2 and TRBJ1-4; a weak D match, TRBD1 (5 bases). V gave up 5 bases and J gave up 10 bases, with 8 bases separating them. Germline lookup yields CDR1 SGHAT and CDR2 FQNNGV. The CDR3 totals 11 residues. CDR3 sequence reads: CASSTGVKLFF. CDR3 DNA sequence: TGTGCCAGCAGCACAGGTGTAAAACTGTTTTTT.

The chain carries TRBV4-3 and TRBJ1-1, with unresolved D. V lost 0 bases and J lost 7, with 12 bases in between. The CDR3 has 14 amino acids. The V gene's germline CDR1 is LGHNA and CDR2 YSLEER. This chain's CDR3 is CASSQDLGQLEAFF. Here the CDR3 DNA reads TGCGCCAGCAGCCAAGATCTTGGGCAGCTTGAAGCTTTCTTT.

Comment on this clone: The sample holds other DNA sequences that translate to the same CDR3. The rearrangement links TRBV7-9 to TRBJ1-1, with a weak D call TRBD1 (5 bases). Germline loops: CDR1 SEHNR, CDR2 FQNEAQ (reference sequence). The CDR3 runs to 14 residues. V was pared by 3 bases and J by 1 base, with 9 bases between. CDR3 coding DNA: TGTGCCAGCAGCTTGGGGGGAGGGAACACTGAAGCTTTCTTT. Encoded protein: CASSLGGGNTEAFF.

The chain links TRBV14 to TRBJ2-7; 8 bases line up with TRBD1. This CDR3 is built from 14 residues. V lost 0 bases, J lost 7 bases, and 5 bases stayed unmatched. Germline V gene data show CDR1 as SGHDN and CDR2 as FVKESK. CDR3 amino acids: CASSQELDREEQYF. In DNA, the CDR3 is TGTGCCAGCAGCCAAGAGCTGGACAGGGAGGAGCAGTACTTC.

The chain is built from TRBV9 and TRBJ1-2; 9 bases line up with TRBD1. J was trimmed by 2 bases and V by 5 bases; bases with no gene match: 10. Germline V gene data show CDR1 as SGDLS and CDR2 as YYNGEE. The CDR3 length is 16 residues. CDR3 residues: CASSKRGDRANYGYTF. In nucleotides, the CDR3 is TGTGCCAGCAGTAAAAGGGGGGACAGGGCCAACTATGGCTACACCTTC.

This clone was observed a few times. This chain links TRBV20-1 with TRBJ1-5; D might be TRBD1 (6 bases). CDR1 is DFQATT, CDR2 SNEGSKA, per germline (reference sequence). CDR3 length: 15 residues. This chain's CDR3 is CSVSWGPRGNQPQHF. CDR3 DNA: TGCAGCGTTAGTTGGGGGCCAAGGGGCAATCAGCCCCAGCATTTT.

The J gene is TRBJ2-1, the V gene TRBV9; a weak D match, TRBD1 (6 bases). From germline, CDR1 is SGDLS and CDR2 YYNGEE. The CDR3 is 17 residues long. Deletions cut 0 bases from V and 4 bases from J, with 17 bases between. The chain's CDR3 is CASSVDNPPRGYNEQFF. The CDR3 bases are TGTGCCAGCAGCGTAGATAACCCCCCAAGGGGGTACAATGAGCAGTTCTTC.

The rearrangement links TRBV7-9 to TRBJ2-3, with unresolved D. This CDR3 contains 14 residues. V lost 1 base, J lost 0 bases, and 5 bases lay in between. Germline V gene sequence: CDR1 SEHNR, CDR2 FQNEAQ (reference sequence). The chain's CDR3 is CASSLVGSTDTQYF. The DNA for the CDR3 is TGTGCCAGCAGCTTAGTTGGCAGCACAGATACGCAGTATTTT. Complete variable domain (other parts from reference TRBV7-9 and TRBJ2-3): DTGVSQNPRHKITKRGQNVTFRCDPISEHNRLYWYRQTLGQGPEFLTYFQNEAQLEKSRLLSDRFSAERPKGSFSTLEIQRTEQGDSAMYLCASSLVGSTDTQYFGPGTRLTVL.

CDR3 amino acids: CASSMGPYSNQPQHF. CDR3 nucleotide sequence: TGTGCCAGTAGTATGGGCCCATATAGCAATCAGCCCCAGCATTTT. The genes are TRBV19 and TRBJ1-5; D unresolved. The CDR3 sequence is 15 residues long. In germline, CDR1 is LNHDA, CDR2 SQIVND (reference sequence). Between the trimmed V and J ends, which lost 3 bases and 0 bases, there was a span of 9 bases.

The chain combines TRBV5-6 with TRBJ1-2; possibly TRBD1 for D (5 bases). Between the trimmed V and J ends, which lost 1 base and 5 bases, there was a span of 12 bases. CDR3 size: 14 residues. Per the germline V gene, CDR1 is SGHDT and CDR2 is YYEEEE. CDR3 nucleotide sequence: TGTGCCAGCAGCTTGCTCCAGGGAGGGTATGGCTACACCTTC. This gives the protein CASSLLQGGYGYTF.

V gene TRBV2 combines with J gene TRBJ2-1; 7 positions agree with TRBD1. The trim removed 6 bases at V and 2 bases at J, leaving 10 bases unmatched. Germline V gene sequence: CDR1 SNHLY, CDR2 FYNNEI. The CDR3 is made up of 16 amino acids. In DNA, the CDR3 is TGTGCCAGCAGGACCCGACAGGGAAATCCCTACAATGAGCAGTTCTTC. It codes for CASRTRQGNPYNEQFF.

The chain couples TRBV6-5 to TRBJ1-1; tentatively, D is TRBD1 (5 bases). Germline V gene lookup returns CDR1 MNHEY and CDR2 SVGAGI. V gave up 2 bases and J gave up 0 bases, with 13 bases separating them. The CDR3 runs 16 residues. CDR3 protein: CASSYQSFRVNTEAFF. The CDR3 DNA reads as TGTGCCAGCAGTTACCAAAGTTTCAGGGTGAACACTGAAGCTTTCTTT.

The chain combines TRBV6-5 with TRBJ1-1; D is ambiguous. The CDR3 consists of 13 residues. The V gene's germline CDR1 is MNHEY and CDR2 SVGAGI. Trimming left V 2 bases short and J 3 bases short, with 7 bases between. CDR3 bases: TGTGCCAGCAGTTACGAGTTTGACACTGAAGCTTTCTTT. Protein product: CASSYEFDTEAFF.